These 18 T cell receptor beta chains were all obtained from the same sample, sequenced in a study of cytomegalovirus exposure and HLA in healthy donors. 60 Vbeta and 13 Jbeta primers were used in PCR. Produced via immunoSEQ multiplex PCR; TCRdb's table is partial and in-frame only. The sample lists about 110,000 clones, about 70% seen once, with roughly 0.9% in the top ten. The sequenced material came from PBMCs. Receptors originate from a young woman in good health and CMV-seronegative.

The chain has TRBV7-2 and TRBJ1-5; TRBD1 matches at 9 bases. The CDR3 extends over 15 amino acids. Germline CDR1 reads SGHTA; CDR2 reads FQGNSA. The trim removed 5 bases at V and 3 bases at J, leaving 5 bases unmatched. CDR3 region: CASSRQGGNNQPQHF. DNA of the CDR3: TGTGCCAGCAGCAGACAGGGGGGGAACAATCAGCCCCAGCATTTT.

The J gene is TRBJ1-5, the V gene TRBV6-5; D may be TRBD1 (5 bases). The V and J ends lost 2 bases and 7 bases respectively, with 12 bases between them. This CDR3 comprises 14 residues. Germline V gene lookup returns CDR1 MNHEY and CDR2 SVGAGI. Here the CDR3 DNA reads TGTGCCAGCAGTTACGGGGGGAATGGGCAGCCCCAGCATTTT. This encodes CASSYGGNGQPQHF.

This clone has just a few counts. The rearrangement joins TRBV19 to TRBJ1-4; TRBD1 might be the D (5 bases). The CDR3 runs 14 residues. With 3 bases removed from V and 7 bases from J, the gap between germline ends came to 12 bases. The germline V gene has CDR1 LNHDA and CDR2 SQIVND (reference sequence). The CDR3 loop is CASSMHWGGEKLFF. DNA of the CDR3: TGTGCCAGTAGTATGCATTGGGGGGGTGAAAAACTGTTTTTT.

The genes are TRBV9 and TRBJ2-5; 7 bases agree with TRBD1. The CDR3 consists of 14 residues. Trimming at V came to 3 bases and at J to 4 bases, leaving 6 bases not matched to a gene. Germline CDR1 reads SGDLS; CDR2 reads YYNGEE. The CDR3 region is CASSATGVGETQYF. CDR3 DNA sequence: TGTGCCAGCAGCGCTACAGGGGTGGGAGAGACCCAGTACTTC.

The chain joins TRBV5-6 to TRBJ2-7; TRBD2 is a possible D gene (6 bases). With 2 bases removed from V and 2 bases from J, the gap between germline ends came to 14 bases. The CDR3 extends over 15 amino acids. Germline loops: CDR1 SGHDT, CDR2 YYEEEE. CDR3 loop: CASSFLQRRAYEQYF. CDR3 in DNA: TGTGCCAGCAGCTTTCTCCAGCGGAGGGCCTACGAGCAGTACTTC.

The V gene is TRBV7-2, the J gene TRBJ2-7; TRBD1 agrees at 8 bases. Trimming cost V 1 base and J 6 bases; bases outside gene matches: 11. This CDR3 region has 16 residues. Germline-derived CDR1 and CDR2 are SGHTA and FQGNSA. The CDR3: CASSLVSGQGSSEQYF. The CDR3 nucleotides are TGTGCCAGCAGCTTAGTCTCAGGACAGGGCAGTAGCGAGCAGTACTTC. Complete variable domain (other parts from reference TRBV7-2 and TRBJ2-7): GAGVSQSPSNKVTEKGKDVELRCDPISGHTALYWYRQSLGQGLEFLIYFQGNSAPDKSGLPSDRFSAERTGGSVSTLTIQRTQQEDSAVYLCASSLVSGQGSSEQYFGPGTRLTVT.

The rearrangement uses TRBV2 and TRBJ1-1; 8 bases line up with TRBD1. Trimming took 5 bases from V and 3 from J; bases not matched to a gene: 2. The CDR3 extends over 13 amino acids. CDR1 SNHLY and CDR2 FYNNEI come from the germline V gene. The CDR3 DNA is TGTGCCAGCAGTTTACAGGGGGACACTGAAGCTTTCTTT. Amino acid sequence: CASSLQGDTEAFF.

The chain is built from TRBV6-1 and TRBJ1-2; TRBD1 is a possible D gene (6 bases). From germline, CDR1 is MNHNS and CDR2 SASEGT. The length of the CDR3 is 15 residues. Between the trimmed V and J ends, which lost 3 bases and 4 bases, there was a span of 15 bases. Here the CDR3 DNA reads TGTGCCAGCAGTGATCGGTCGGGGGGGCCCTATGGCTACACCTTC. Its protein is CASSDRSGGPYGYTF.

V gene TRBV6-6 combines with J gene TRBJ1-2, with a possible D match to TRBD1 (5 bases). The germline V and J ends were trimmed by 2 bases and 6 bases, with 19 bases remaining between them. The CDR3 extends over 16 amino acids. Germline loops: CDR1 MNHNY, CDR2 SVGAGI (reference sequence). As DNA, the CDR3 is TGTGCCAGCAGTTACGCGGGGGTTCCTGCTCAGAATGGCTACACCTTC. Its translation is CASSYAGVPAQNGYTF.

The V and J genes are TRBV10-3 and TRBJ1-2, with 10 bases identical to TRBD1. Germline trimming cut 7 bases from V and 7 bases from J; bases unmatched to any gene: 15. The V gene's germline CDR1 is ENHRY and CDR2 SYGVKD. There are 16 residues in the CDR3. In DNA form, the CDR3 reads TGTGCCATCACCCAGACAGGGGGCGCCCCATCGGCTGGCTACACCTTC. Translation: CAITQTGGAPSAGYTF.

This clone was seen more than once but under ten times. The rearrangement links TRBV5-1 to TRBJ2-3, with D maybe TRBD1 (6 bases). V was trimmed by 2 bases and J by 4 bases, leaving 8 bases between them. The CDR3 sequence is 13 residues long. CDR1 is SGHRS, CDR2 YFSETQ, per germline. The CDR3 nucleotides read TGCGCCAGCAGCTTTCCAGGGGCAGATACGCAGTATTTT. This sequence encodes CASSFPGADTQYF.

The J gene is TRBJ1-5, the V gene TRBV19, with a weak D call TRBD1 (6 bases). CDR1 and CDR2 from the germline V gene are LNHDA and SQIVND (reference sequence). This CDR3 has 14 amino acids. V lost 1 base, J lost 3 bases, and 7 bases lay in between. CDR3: CASSIGTVNQPQHF. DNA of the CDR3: TGTGCCAGTAGTATAGGGACAGTCAATCAGCCCCAGCATTTT.

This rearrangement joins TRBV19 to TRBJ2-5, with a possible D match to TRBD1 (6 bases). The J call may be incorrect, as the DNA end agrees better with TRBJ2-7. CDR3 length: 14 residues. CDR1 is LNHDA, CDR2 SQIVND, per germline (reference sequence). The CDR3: CASSIRDNSYEQYF. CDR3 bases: TGTGCCAGTAGTATCCGGGACAACTCCTACGAGCAGTACTTC.

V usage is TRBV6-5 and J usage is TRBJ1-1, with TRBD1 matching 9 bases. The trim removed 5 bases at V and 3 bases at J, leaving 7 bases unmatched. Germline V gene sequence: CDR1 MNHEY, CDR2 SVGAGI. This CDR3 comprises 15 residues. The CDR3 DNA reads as TGTGCCAGCAGTACACGACAGGGGGGCGACACTGAAGCTTTCTTT. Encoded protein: CASSTRQGGDTEAFF.

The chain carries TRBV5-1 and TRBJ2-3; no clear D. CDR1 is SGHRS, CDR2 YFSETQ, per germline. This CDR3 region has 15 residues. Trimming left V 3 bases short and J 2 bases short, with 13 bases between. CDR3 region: CASSSSGRSTDTQYF. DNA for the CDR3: TGCGCCAGCAGCTCGTCTGGGCGCTCCACAGATACGCAGTATTTT.

The CDR3 here is CASSSSGTATDTQYF. The CDR3, as DNA: TGTGCCAGCAGCTCGTCAGGGACAGCCACAGATACGCAGTATTTT. V and J are TRBV7-3 and TRBJ2-3; 7 bases fit TRBD1. This CDR3 is built from 15 residues. V was clipped by 4 bases and J by 2 bases; unmatched bases: 6. The V gene's germline CDR1 is SGHTA and CDR2 FQGTGA. Filled out from reference TRBV7-3 and TRBJ2-3, the complete variable domain reads GAGVSQTPSNKVTEKGKYVELRCDPISGHTALYWYRQSLGQGPEFLIYFQGTGAADDSGLPNDRFFAVRPEGSVSTLKIQRTERGDSAVYLCASSSSGTATDTQYFGPGTRLTVL.

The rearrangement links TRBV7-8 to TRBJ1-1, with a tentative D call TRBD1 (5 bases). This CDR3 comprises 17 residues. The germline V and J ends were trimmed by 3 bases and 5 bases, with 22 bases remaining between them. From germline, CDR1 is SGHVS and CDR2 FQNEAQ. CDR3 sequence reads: CASSLHTSGRRGTEAFF. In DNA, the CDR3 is TGTGCCAGCAGCTTGCATACCTCCGGGCGGCGGGGGACTGAAGCTTTCTTT.

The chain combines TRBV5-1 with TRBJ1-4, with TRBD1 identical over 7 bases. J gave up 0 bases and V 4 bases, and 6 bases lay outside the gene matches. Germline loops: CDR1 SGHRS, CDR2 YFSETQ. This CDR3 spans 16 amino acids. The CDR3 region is CASSPGQVATNEKLFF. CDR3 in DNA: TGCGCCAGCAGCCCCGGACAGGTTGCAACTAATGAAAAACTGTTTTTT.